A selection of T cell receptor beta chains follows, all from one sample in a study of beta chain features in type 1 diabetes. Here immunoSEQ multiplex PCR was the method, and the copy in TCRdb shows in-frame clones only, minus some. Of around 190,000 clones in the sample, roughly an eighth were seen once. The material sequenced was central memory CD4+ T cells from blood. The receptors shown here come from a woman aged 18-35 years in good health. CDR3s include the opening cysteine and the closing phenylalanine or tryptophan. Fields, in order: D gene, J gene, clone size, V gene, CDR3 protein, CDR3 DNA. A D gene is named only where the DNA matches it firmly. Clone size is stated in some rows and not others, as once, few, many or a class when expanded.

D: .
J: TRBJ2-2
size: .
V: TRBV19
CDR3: CASSIPDRWAAGELFF
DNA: TGTGCCAGTAGTATTCCAGACAGGTGGGCGGCCGGGGAGCTGTTTTTT

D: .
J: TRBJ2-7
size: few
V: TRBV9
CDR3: CASSVEVGSSYEQYF
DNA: TGTGCCAGCAGCGTAGAAGTCGGTAGCTCCTACGAGCAGTACTTC

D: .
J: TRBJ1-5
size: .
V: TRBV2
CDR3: CASVRGGGNQPQHF
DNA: TGTGCCAGCGTGAGGGGGGGCGGCAATCAGCCCCAGCATTTT

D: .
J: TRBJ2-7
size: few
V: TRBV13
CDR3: CASSLRRSYEQYF
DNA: TGTGCCAGCAGCTTGAGGAGATCCTACGAGCAGTACTTC

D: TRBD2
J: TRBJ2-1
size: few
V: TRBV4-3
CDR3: CASSQVPGRGSYNEQFF
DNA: TGCGCCAGCAGCCAAGTGCCCGGGAGGGGGTCCTACAATGAGCAGTTCTTC

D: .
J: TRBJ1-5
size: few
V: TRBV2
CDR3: CASSDGFLNQPQHF
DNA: TGTGCCAGCAGTGACGGGTTCCTCAATCAGCCCCAGCATTTT

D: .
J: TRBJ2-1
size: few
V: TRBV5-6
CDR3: CASSLRLKYNEQFF
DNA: TGTGCCAGCAGCTTGCGACTCAAGTACAATGAGCAGTTCTTC

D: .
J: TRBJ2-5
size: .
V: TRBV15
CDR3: CATSRDGLVGRETQYF
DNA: TGTGCCACCAGCAGAGACGGGTTGGTAGGGAGAGAGACCCAGTACTTC

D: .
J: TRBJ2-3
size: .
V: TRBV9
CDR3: CASSVASTDTQYF
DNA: TGTGCCAGCAGCGTGGCTAGCACAGATACGCAGTATTTT

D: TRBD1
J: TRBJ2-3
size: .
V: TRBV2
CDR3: CASSTRQGTTDTQYF
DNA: TGTGCCAGCAGTACTCGACAGGGGACCACAGATACGCAGTATTTT

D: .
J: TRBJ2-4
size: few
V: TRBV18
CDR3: CASSPTETKNIQYF
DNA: TGTGCCAGCTCACCTACAGAAACCAAAAACATTCAGTACTTC

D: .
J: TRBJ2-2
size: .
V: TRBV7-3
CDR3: CASSSVKLTGWDTGELFF
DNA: TGTGCCAGCAGCTCGGTCAAACTTACAGGGTGGGACACCGGGGAGCTGTTTTTT

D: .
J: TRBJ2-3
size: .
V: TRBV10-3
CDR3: CAISAGVSATSSTDTQYF
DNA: TGTGCCATCAGTGCAGGGGTTAGCGCGACCTCTAGCACAGATACGCAGTATTTT

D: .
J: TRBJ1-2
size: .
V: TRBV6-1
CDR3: CATSEREYSGYTF
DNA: TGTGCCACCTCAGAAAGGGAGTATTCTGGCTACACCTTC

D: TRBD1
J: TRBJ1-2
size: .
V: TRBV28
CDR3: CASRGQGTGGYTF
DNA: TGTGCCAGCAGAGGACAGGGCACAGGTGGCTACACCTTC

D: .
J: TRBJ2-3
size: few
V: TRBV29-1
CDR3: CSVERSPGGSDTQYF
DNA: TGCAGCGTTGAAAGGTCTCCAGGGGGGTCGGATACGCAGTATTTT

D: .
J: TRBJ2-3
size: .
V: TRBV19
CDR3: CASTPDRSTTDTQYF
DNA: TGTGCCAGTACCCCCGACAGGTCAACCACAGATACGCAGTATTTT

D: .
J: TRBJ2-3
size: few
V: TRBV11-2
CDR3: CASSFGSFTDTQYF
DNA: TGTGCCAGCAGCTTCGGTTCATTCACAGATACGCAGTATTTT

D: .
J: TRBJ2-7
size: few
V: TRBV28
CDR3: CASSPTSPMSYEQYF
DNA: TGTGCCAGCAGTCCAACTAGCCCTATGTCCTACGAGCAGTACTTC

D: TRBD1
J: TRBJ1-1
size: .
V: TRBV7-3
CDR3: CASSLDRDTEAFF
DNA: TGTGCCAGCAGCCTGGACAGGGACACTGAAGCTTTCTTT

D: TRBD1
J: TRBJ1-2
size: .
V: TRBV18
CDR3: CASSQRQGYNYGYTF
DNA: TGTGCCAGCTCACAACGACAGGGATATAACTATGGCTACACCTTC

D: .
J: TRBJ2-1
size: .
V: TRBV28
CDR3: CASSFGSSGSSYNEQFF
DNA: TGTGCCAGCAGTTTTGGTAGTAGCGGAAGCTCCTACAATGAGCAGTTCTTC

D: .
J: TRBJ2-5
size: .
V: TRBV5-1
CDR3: CASSSTGGIETQYF
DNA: TGCGCCAGCAGTTCGACAGGAGGAATCGAGACCCAGTACTTC

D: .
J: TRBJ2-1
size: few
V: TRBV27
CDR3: CASRRHNYNEQFF
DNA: TGTGCCAGCAGGAGACACAACTACAATGAGCAGTTCTTC

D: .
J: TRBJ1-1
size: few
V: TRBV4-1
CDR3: CASSQEPYPITEAFF
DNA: TGCGCCAGCAGCCAAGAGCCCTATCCAATCACTGAAGCTTTCTTT

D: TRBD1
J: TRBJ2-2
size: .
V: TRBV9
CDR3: CASSADRGRTGELFF
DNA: TGTGCCAGCAGCGCGGACAGGGGACGAACCGGGGAGCTGTTTTTT

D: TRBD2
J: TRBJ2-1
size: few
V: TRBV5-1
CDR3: CASSLKVAGGPSDEQFF
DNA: TGCGCCAGCAGCTTGAAGGTAGCGGGAGGGCCGTCCGATGAGCAGTTCTTC

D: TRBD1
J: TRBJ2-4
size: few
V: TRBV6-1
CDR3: CASRGDRGPKNIQYF
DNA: TGTGCCAGCAGGGGGGACAGGGGTCCCAAAAACATTCAGTACTTC

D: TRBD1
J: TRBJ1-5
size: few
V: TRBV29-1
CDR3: CSVRDREQPQHF
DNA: TGCAGCGTTCGGGACAGGGAACAGCCCCAGCATTTT

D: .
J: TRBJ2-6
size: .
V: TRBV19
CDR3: CASNRNTGSSGANVLTF
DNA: TGTGCCAGTAATCGGAACACGGGTTCCTCTGGGGCCAACGTCCTGACTTTC

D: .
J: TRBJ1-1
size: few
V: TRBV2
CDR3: CATHSLLGTEAFF
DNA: TGTGCCACCCATAGTCTCCTCGGCACTGAAGCTTTCTTT

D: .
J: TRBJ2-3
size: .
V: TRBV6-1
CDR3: CASSGHGARTDTQYF
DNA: TGTGCCAGCAGTGGGCATGGGGCCCGCACAGATACGCAGTATTTT

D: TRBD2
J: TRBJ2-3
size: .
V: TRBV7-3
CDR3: CASSLRRASGVDTQYF
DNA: TGTGCCAGCAGCTTAAGAAGGGCTAGCGGGGTGGATACGCAGTATTTT

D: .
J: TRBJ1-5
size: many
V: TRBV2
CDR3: CASSGRTGSNQPQHF
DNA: TGTGCCAGCAGTGGTAGGACGGGAAGCAATCAGCCCCAGCATTTT

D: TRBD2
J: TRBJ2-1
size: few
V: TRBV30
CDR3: CAWSAYLASGREGPFF
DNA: TGTGCCTGGAGTGCCTACCTCGCCAGCGGGAGGGAGGGACCGTTCTTC

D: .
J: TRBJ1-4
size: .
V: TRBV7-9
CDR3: CASSQQLTNEKLFF
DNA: TGTGCCAGCAGCCAACAGTTAACTAATGAAAAACTGTTTTTT

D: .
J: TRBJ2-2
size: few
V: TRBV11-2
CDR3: CASRARASDHAGELFF
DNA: TGTGCCAGCAGGGCCAGGGCTAGCGACCACGCCGGGGAGCTGTTTTTT

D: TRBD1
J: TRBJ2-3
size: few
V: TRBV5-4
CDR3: CASSLEGALGDTQYF
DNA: TGTGCCAGCAGCTTGGAGGGGGCCTTGGGAGATACGCAGTATTTT

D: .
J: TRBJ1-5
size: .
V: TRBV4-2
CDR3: CASSQAARFVGHGNQPQHF
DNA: TGTGCCAGCAGCCAAGCGGCGCGTTTTGTGGGACACGGCAATCAGCCCCAGCATTTT

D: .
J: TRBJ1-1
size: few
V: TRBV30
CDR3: CAWSDLGQANTEAFF
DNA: TGTGCCTGGAGTGACCTTGGGCAGGCAAACACTGAAGCTTTCTTT

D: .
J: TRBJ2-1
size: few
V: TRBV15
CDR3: CATSSFLRDSYNEQFF
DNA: TGTGCCACCAGCAGTTTTTTGAGGGACTCCTACAATGAGCAGTTCTTC

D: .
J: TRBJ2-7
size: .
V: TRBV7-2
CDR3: CASSLVGFGDYEQYF
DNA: TGTGCCAGCAGCCTCGTTGGGTTCGGAGACTACGAGCAGTACTTC

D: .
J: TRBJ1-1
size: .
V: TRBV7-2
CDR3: CASSPNPAMNTEAFF
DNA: TGTGCCAGCAGCCCAAACCCAGCGATGAACACTGAAGCTTTCTTT

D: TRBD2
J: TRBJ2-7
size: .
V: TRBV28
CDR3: CASSSRREDSLEQYF
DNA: TGTGCCAGCAGCTCGAGGCGGGAGGATTCACTCGAGCAGTACTTC

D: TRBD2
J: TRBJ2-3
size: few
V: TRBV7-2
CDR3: CASSLFGGSGDTQYF
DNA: TGTGCCAGCAGCTTATTCGGCGGGAGTGGTGATACGCAGTATTTT

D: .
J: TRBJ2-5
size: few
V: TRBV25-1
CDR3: CASSDYSETQYF
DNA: TGTGCCAGCTCGGACTATTCAGAGACCCAGTACTTC

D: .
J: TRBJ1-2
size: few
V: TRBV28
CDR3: CASSQQGQANYGYTF
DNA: TGTGCCAGCAGTCAACAGGGCCAAGCTAACTATGGCTACACCTTC

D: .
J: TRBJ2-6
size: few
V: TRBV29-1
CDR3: CSVDGDSGANVLTF
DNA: TGCAGCGTTGACGGTGACTCTGGGGCCAACGTCCTGACTTTC

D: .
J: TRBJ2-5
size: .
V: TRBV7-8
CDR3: CASSLAASNGAQYF
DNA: TGTGCCAGCAGCTTAGCTGCGTCTAACGGGGCCCAGTACTTC

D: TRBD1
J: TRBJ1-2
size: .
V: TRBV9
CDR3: CASSAQTGVYGYTF
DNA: TGTGCCAGCAGCGCTCAGACAGGGGTCTATGGCTACACCTTC

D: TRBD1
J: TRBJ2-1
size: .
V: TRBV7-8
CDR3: CASTPGQGVNEQFF
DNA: TGTGCCAGCACCCCGGGACAGGGGGTCAATGAGCAGTTCTTC

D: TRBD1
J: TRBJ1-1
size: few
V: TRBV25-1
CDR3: CASRQGAGAEAFF
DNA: TGTGCCAGCAGACAGGGGGCGGGAGCTGAAGCTTTCTTT

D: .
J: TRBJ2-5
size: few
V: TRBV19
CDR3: CASSITNVQETQYF
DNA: TGTGCCAGTAGTATCACGAACGTGCAGGAGACCCAGTACTTC

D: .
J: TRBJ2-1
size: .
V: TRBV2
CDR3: CASSVDYSNEQFF
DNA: TGTGCCAGCAGTGTGGACTACTCCAATGAGCAGTTCTTC

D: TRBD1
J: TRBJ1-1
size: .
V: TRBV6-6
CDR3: CASSYDRANTEAFF
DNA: TGTGCCAGCAGTTACGACAGGGCTAACACTGAAGCTTTCTTT